The clone carrying this T cell receptor beta chain was observed at least ten times. The record originates from a study of T cells in Graves' hyperthyroidism and ophthalmopathy. RNA transcripts were the template for amplifying TCR beta CDR3 regions. Researchers ran a first-round RT-PCR on the TCR CDR3 using the HTBI primer set. TCRdb itself ran the multiplex PCR reads through MiXCR, one entry per CDR3 protein. The sample lists roughly 170,000 distinct CDR3 sequences; about 9.4% were seen once. There are 16 residues in the CDR3. CDR1 is SGHRS, CDR2 YFSETQ, per germline. The V and J ends lost 4 bases and 4 bases, in that order; junction bases with no gene match: 7.

The TCR comes from a woman between 18 and 29 years old with Graves' hyperthyroidism that later progressed to Graves' ophthalmopathy. The sample was blood. J is TRBJ2-3 and V is TRBV5-1, with 12 bases matching TRBD1. CDR3 DNA: TGCGCCAGCAGCACCGGGACAGGGGGCGCGGCAGATACGCAGTATTTT. It is translated as CASSTGTGGAADTQYF.